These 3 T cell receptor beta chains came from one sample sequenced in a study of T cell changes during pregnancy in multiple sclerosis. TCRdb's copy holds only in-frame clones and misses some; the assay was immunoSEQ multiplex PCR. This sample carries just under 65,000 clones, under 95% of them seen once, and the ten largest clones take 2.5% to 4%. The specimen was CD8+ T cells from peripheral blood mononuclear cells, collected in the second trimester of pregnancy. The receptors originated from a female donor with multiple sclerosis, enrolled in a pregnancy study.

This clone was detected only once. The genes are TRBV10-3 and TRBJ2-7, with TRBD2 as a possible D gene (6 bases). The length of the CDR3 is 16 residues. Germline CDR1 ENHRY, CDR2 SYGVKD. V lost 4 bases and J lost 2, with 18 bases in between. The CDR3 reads CAISGQRAGGTYEQYF. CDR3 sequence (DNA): TGTGCCATCAGTGGCCAAAGAGCGGGCGGAACCTACGAGCAGTACTTC.

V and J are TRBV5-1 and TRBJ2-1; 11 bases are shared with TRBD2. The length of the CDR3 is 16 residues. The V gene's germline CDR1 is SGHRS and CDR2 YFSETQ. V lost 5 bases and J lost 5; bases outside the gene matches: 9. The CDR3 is CASRPHSGRDHNEQFF. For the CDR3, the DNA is TGCGCCAGCAGGCCGCATAGCGGGAGGGACCACAATGAGCAGTTCTTC.

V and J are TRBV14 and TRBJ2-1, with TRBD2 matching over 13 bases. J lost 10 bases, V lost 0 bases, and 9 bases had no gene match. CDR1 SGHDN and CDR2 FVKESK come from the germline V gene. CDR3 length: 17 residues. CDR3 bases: TGTGCCAGCAGCCAAGACCCGGGACTAGCGGGACTCGGGGAGCAGTTCTTC. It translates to CASSQDPGLAGLGEQFF.